Listed here is a single T cell receptor beta chain. Its antigen remains unknown. Cell sorting via CD45RO/CCR7/CD25/CD127/CD95/CD27 was performed to obtain CD4+ naive, central memory, regulatory and stem cell-like memory cells. The data were obtained in a study of beta chain features in type 1 diabetes. For the study at large: There was similarity between patients and healthy donors in age, gender and cell yields. Whole-study results and caveats: Individuals with type 1 diabetes displayed fewer insertions and more deletions at VDJ junctions.

Isolated RNA was reverse transcribed in full, so expressed TCRB transcripts were sequenced. The table came from immunoSEQ multiplex PCR; TCRdb's copy has only in-frame clones and leaves some out. The repertoire consists of roughly 380,000 clones, with roughly a fifth occurring once and the leading ten covering approximately 0.041%. Germline CDR1 is SEHNR and CDR2 is FQNEAQ (reference sequence). The CDR3 sequence is 13 residues long. V was shortened by 9 bases and J by 9 bases, with 18 bases between the two germline ends. The origin of this receptor is a young woman in good health. The sequencing sample was made of naive CD4+ T cells from blood. The chain employs TRBV7-9 and TRBJ1-5; D is possibly TRBD1 (5 bases). The CDR3 sequence: CARLGEGKRPQHF. The DNA of the CDR3 is TGTGCCAGATTAGGGGAGGGGAAACGGCCCCAGCATTTT.